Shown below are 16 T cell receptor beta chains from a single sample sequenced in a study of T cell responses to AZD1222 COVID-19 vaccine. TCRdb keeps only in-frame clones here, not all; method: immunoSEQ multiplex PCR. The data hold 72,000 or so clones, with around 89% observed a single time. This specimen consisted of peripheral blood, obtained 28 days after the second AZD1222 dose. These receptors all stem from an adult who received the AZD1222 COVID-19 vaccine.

The CDR3: CASRWGRGTVDTQYF. The CDR3 bases are TGTGCCAGCAGATGGGGAAGGGGTACCGTAGATACGCAGTATTTT. The chain employs TRBV7-2 and TRBJ2-3; possibly TRBD1 for D (5 bases). V dropped 6 bases and J dropped 5 bases, with 18 bases sitting between them. The V gene's germline CDR1 is SGHTA and CDR2 FQGNSA. The CDR3 is made up of 15 amino acids.

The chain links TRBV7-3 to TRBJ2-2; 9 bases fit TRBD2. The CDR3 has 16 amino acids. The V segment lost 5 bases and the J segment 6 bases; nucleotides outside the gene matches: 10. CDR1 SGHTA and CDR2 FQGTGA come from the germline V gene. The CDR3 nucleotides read TGTGCCAGCAGCCTTAGCGGGAGTATTAAGGCCGGGGAGCTGTTTTTT. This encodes CASSLSGSIKAGELFF. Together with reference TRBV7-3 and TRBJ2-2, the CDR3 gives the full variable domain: GAGVSQTPSNKVTEKGKYVELRCDPISGHTALYWYRQSLGQGPEFLIYFQGTGAADDSGLPNDRFFAVRPEGSVSTLKIQRTERGDSAVYLCASSLSGSIKAGELFFGEGSRLTVL.

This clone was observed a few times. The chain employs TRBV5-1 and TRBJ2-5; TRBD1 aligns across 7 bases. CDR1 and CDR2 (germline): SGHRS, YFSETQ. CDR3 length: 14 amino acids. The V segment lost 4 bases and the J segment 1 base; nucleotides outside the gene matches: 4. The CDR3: CASSRGQPQETQYF. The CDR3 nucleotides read TGCGCCAGCAGCCGGGGACAGCCCCAAGAGACCCAGTACTTC. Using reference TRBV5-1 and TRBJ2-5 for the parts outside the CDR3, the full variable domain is KAGVTQTPRYLIKTRGQQVTLSCSPISGHRSVSWYQQTPGQGLQFLFEYFSETQRNKGNFPGRFSGRQFSNSRSEMNVSTLELGDSALYLCASSRGQPQETQYFGPGTRLLVL.

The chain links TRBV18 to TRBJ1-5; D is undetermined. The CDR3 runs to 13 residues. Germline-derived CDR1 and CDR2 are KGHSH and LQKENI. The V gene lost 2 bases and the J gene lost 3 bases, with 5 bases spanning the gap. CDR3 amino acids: CASSPVNNQPQHF. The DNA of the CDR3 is TGTGCCAGCTCACCAGTGAACAATCAGCCCCAGCATTTT. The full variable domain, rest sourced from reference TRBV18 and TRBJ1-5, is NAGVMQNPRHLVRRRGQEARLRCSPMKGHSHVYWYRQLPEEGLKFMVYLQKENIIDESGMPKERFSAEFPKEGPSILRIQQVVRGDSAAYFCASSPVNNQPQHFGDGTRLSIL.

The CDR3 coding sequence is TGCGCCAGCAGCCAAGATCTGGGGACTAGCGGCTACAATGAGCAGTTCTTC. Its protein product is CASSQDLGTSGYNEQFF. V and J are TRBV4-3 and TRBJ2-1, with 11 bases lining up with TRBD2. Unmatched junction bases numbered 4, after V lost 0 bases and J lost 3 bases. Germline-derived CDR1 and CDR2 are LGHNA and YSLEER. The CDR3 covers 17 residues.

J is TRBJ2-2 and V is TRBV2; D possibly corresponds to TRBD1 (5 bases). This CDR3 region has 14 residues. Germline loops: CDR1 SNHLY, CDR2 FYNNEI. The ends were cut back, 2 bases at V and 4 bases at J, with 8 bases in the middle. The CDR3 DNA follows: TGTGCCAGCAGTGAACAGGGTATCACCGGGGAGCTGTTTTTT. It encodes CASSEQGITGELFF.

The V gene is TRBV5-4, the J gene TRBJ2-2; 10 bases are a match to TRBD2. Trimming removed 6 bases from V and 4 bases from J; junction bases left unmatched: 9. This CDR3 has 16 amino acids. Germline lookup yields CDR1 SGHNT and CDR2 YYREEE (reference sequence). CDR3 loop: CASTPGTSVGTGELFF. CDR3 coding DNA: TGTGCCAGCACCCCCGGGACTAGCGTTGGCACCGGGGAGCTGTTTTTT.

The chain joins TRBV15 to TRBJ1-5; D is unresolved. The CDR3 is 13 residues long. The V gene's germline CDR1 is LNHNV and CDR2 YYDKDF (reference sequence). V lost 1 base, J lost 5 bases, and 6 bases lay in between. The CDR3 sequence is CATSRVEYQPQHF. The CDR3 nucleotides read TGTGCCACCAGCAGAGTGGAGTATCAGCCCCAGCATTTT.

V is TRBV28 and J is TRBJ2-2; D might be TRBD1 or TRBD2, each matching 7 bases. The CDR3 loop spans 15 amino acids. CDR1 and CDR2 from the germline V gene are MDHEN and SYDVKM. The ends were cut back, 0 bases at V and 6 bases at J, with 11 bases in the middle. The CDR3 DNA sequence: TGTGCCAGCAGTTTATGGCAGGGGGGGCCCGGGGAGCTGTTTTTT. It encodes CASSLWQGGPGELFF. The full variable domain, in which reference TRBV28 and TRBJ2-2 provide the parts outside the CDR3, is DVKVTQSSRYLVKRTGEKVFLECVQDMDHENMFWYRQDPGLGLRLIYFSYDVKMKEKGDIPEGYSVSREKKERFSLILESASTNQTSMYLCASSLWQGGPGELFFGEGSRLTVL.

The CDR3 sequence: CASTFSGVSTDTQYF. The CDR3, as DNA: TGTGCCAGCACGTTTAGCGGGGTTAGCACAGATACGCAGTATTTT. The chain uses TRBV6-5 and TRBJ2-3; TRBD2 matches at 8 bases. CDR1 MNHEY and CDR2 SVGAGI come from the germline V gene. The V and J ends lost 7 bases and 0 bases, in that order; junction bases with no gene match: 6. The CDR3 loop spans 15 amino acids.

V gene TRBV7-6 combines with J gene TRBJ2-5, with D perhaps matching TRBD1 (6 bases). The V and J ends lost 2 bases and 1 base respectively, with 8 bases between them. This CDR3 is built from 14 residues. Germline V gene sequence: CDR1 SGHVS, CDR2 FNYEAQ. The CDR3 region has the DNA TGTGCCAGCAGCTTAATGACAGGCCAAGAGACCCAGTACTTC. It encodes CASSLMTGQETQYF.

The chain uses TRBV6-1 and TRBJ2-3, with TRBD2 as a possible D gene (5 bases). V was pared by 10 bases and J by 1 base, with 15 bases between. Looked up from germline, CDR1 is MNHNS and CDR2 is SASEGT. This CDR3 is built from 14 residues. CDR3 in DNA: TGTGCCACCAGACGTGACGGGGGCACAGATACGCAGTATTTT. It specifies CATRRDGGTDTQYF.

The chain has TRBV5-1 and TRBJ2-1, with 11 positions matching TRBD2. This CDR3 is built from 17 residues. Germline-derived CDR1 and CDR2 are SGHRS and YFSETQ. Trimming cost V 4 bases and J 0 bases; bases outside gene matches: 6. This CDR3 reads CASSQIAGGSSYNEQFF. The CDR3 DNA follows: TGCGCCAGCAGCCAAATAGCGGGAGGGAGCTCCTACAATGAGCAGTTCTTC.

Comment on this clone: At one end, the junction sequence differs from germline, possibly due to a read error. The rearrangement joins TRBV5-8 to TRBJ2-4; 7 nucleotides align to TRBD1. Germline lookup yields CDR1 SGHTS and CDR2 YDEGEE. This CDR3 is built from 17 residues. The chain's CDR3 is CVSPPGGQAETKNIQYF. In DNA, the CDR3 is TGTGTCAGCCCCCCTGGCGGACAGGCAGAAACCAAAAACATTCAGTACTTC.

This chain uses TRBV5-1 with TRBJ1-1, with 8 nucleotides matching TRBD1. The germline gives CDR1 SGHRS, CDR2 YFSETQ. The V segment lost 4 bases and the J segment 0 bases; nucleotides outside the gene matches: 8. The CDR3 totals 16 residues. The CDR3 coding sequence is TGCGCCAGCAGCGTTACAGGGGGAGGGATGAACACTGAAGCTTTCTTT. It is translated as CASSVTGGGMNTEAFF.

In DNA, the CDR3 is TGTGCCAGCAGTCCAAATCGAGGGGCCTATGGCTACACCTTC. This sequence encodes CASSPNRGAYGYTF. This chain joins TRBV6-2 or TRBV6-3 and TRBJ1-2; maybe TRBD1 (5 bases). Germline lookup yields CDR1 MNHEY and CDR2 SVGEGT. The CDR3 length is 14 residues. V was clipped by 5 bases and J by 4 bases, with 14 bases between them.